The source of this T cell receptor beta chain is a study of CD8 T cells in Susac syndrome. At the level of the study: The sequenced Susac syndrome patients included six who had clinically active disease and about 8 who were in remission. Study-wide findings and caveats: As acknowledged by the study, its TCR sequencing and HLA analysis included a relatively small number of individuals.

With respect to this clonotype: Antigen unknown.

Recently defined diagnostic criteria for definite or probable disease were fulfilled by Susac syndrome patients. Per the germline V gene, CDR1 is GTSNPN and CDR2 is SVGIG (reference sequence). CDR3 length: 12 amino acids. Losses at the gene ends were 3 bases for V and 5 bases for J; bases not matched to a gene: 4. The authors reverse transcribed roughly 0.5 to 1 ug RNA with random hexamers. TCR beta CDR3 was amplified by immunoSEQ covering 54 Vbeta and 13 Jbeta. TCRdb passed the immunoSEQ multiplex PCR reads through MiXCR, listing each CDR3 protein once. Of about 140,000 distinct CDR3 sequences listed, more than 85% are singletons.

Sequencing was performed on CD4+ T cells from PBMCs. The TCR sequence derives from a human donor with Susac syndrome. V usage is TRBV30 and J usage is TRBJ2-7, with TRBD1 identical over 7 bases. CDR3 loop: CAWRQDRDEQYF. Here the CDR3 DNA reads TGTGCCTGGAGACAAGACAGGGACGAGCAGTACTTC.